These 19 T cell receptor beta chains came from one sample sequenced in a study of T cells in localized non-small cell lung cancer. Some clones are missing from TCRdb's copy, which holds only in-frame ones; the method was immunoSEQ multiplex PCR. The repertoire holds some 52,000 clones, with about nine tenths as singletons. Sample: peripheral blood, taken before any cancer treatment. The receptors originated from a male donor aged 60 or older with stage III squamous cell lung carcinoma.

The J gene is TRBJ1-2, the V gene TRBV27; TRBD1 matches 8 bases. The CDR3 is made up of 14 amino acids. Germline loops: CDR1 MNHEY, CDR2 SMNVEV (reference sequence). The J segment lost 4 bases and the V segment lost 5 bases, leaving 6 bases of the junction unmatched. CDR3 DNA sequence: TGTGCCAGCAGTGCCGGACAGGGAGGCTATGGCTACACCTTC. Translating it yields CASSAGQGGYGYTF.

The V gene is TRBV11-1, the J gene TRBJ2-5; 7 positions match TRBD2. The CDR3 is made up of 18 amino acids. CDR1 is SGHAT, CDR2 FQDESV, per germline (reference sequence). After removal of 8 bases from V and 4 bases from J, the junction contained 22 bases not matched to a gene. CDR3 nucleotide sequence: TGTGCCAGCGGTGACCCGGGCACCACGATGGGCGGGAGAGAGACCCAGTACTTC. Translation gives CASGDPGTTMGGRETQYF.

V is TRBV28 and J is TRBJ1-5; possible D gene TRBD1, 6 bases. The CDR3 runs to 14 residues. V lost 3 bases to trimming and J lost 4 bases, with 10 bases between them. Germline CDR1 and CDR2: MDHEN and SYDVKM. CDR3 in amino acids: CASSLIRGNQPQHF. DNA for the CDR3: TGTGCCAGCAGTTTGATAAGGGGGAATCAGCCCCAGCATTTT.

CDR3 region: CASSLTGATNEKLFF. CDR3 coding DNA: TGCGCCAGCAGCTTAACAGGTGCAACTAATGAAAAACTGTTTTTT. The V and J genes are TRBV5-1 and TRBJ1-4; tentative D call: TRBD1 (5 bases). The CDR3 sequence is 15 residues long. Germline V gene sequence: CDR1 SGHRS, CDR2 YFSETQ. V lost 2 bases to trimming and J lost 0 bases, with 8 bases between them.

V usage is TRBV7-2 and J usage is TRBJ2-7; 9 bases are shared with TRBD2. From germline, CDR1 is SGHTA and CDR2 FQGNSA. V lost 7 bases, J lost 1 base, and 11 bases stayed unmatched. The CDR3 sequence is 16 residues long. Here the CDR3 reads CASIAVGGGGSYEQYF. The CDR3 coding sequence is TGTGCCAGCATCGCCGTGGGCGGGGGGGGATCCTACGAGCAGTACTTC.

This clone was detected once. CDR3 DNA sequence: TGTGCCAGCAGCCCTCCGGGACTTCCCCCCTACGAGCAGTACTTC. It yields the protein CASSPPGLPPYEQYF. V usage is TRBV9 and J usage is TRBJ2-7, with D tentatively TRBD2 (6 bases). The CDR3 loop spans 15 amino acids. In germline, CDR1 is SGDLS, CDR2 YYNGEE. The V end was cut by 4 bases, the J end by 2 bases, with 16 bases between. The full variable domain, with the rest looked up from reference TRBV9 and TRBJ2-7, is DSGVTQTPKHLITATGQRVTLRCSPRSGDLSVYWYQQSLDQGLQFLIQYYNGEERAKGNILERFSAQQFPDLHSELNLSSLELGDSALYFCASSPPGLPPYEQYFGPGTRLTVT.

The rearrangement joins TRBV6-1 to TRBJ1-1, with TRBD1 matching over 8 bases. V gave up 5 bases and J gave up 4 bases; unmatched junction bases: 6. Germline assignment: CDR1 MNHNS and CDR2 SASEGT. This CDR3 is 14 amino acids long. The CDR3 reads CASSSGQDFTEAFF. The CDR3 DNA reads TGTGCCAGCAGTTCGGGACAGGACTTCACTGAAGCTTTCTTT.

This clone was seen more than once but under ten times. V and J are TRBV19 and TRBJ2-3; 7 bases agree with TRBD1. This CDR3 is 15 amino acids long. Trimming at V came to 5 bases and at J to 6 bases, leaving 11 bases not matched to a gene. Per germline, CDR1 LNHDA and CDR2 SQIVND (reference sequence). The CDR3 loop is CASSPDRVAADTQYF. DNA for the CDR3: TGTGCCAGTAGTCCCGACAGGGTGGCAGCGGATACGCAGTATTTT.

The genes are TRBV5-1 and TRBJ2-7; tentative D call: TRBD2 (7 bases). CDR1 is SGHRS, CDR2 YFSETQ, per germline. V was trimmed by 0 bases and J by 3 bases, leaving 13 bases between them. The CDR3 is 15 residues long. In DNA, the CDR3 is TGCGCCAGCAGCTTGGTCGGGGGGCCCGACTACGAGCAGTACTTC. The encoded protein is CASSLVGGPDYEQYF.

The J gene is TRBJ2-7, the V gene TRBV7-9; D is uncertain. Germline lookup yields CDR1 SEHNR and CDR2 FQNEAQ (reference sequence). CDR3 length: 15 residues. V lost 5 bases, J lost 9 bases, and 23 bases lay in between. The CDR3 sequence is CASSPTPGPGIGQYF. In DNA form, the CDR3 reads TGTGCCAGCAGCCCTACCCCCGGGCCGGGTATCGGGCAGTACTTC.

The genes are TRBV7-3 and TRBJ1-1, with D unclear. CDR1 SGHTA and CDR2 FQGTGA come from the germline V gene. V was cut by 5 bases and J by 3 bases, with 10 bases left in between. This CDR3 spans 13 amino acids. CDR3 coding DNA: TGTGCCAGCAGCCCTCTACCCCACACTGAAGCTTTCTTT. As protein: CASSPLPHTEAFF.

The V call is TRBV7-2, the J call TRBJ1-2; D call uncertain. The CDR3 is 16 amino acids. CDR1 and CDR2 (germline): SGHTA, FQGNSA. Trimming took off 3 bases at V and 0 bases at J, with 14 bases between the two ends. The CDR3 coding sequence is TGTGCCAGCAGCTTTGAAACGGTTACATCTAACTATGGCTACACCTTC. Residues: CASSFETVTSNYGYTF.

This clone was counted between two and nine times. CDR3 coding DNA: TGTGCCAGCAGCCAGCCGGGACAGGGGGTAAGAGTGAACGGCTACACCTTC. Amino acid sequence: CASSQPGQGVRVNGYTF. The V gene is TRBV5-4, the J gene TRBJ1-2, with 11 bases aligning to TRBD1. V was clipped by 4 bases and J by 8 bases; unmatched bases: 16. The length of the CDR3 is 17 residues. The germline V gene encodes CDR1 SGHNT and CDR2 YYREEE (reference sequence).

V is TRBV5-4 and J is TRBJ2-2; D is unresolved. V was cut by 0 bases and J by 4 bases, with 13 bases left in between. This CDR3 has 16 residues. CDR1 is SGHNT and CDR2 is YYREEE in the germline V gene (reference sequence). The CDR3 protein is CASSLEQTGPTGELFF. CDR3 DNA sequence: TGTGCCAGCAGCTTGGAGCAGACCGGACCCACCGGGGAGCTGTTTTTT.

The chain joins TRBV28 to TRBJ2-6; D is unclear. Looked up from germline, CDR1 is MDHEN and CDR2 is SYDVKM. The CDR3 contains 15 residues. Trimming shortened V by 2 bases and J by 2 bases, and 7 bases separated the two germline ends. The CDR3 nucleotides are TGTGCCAGCAGTTTACGGGCAGCTGGGGCCAACGTCCTGACTTTC. This codes for CASSLRAAGANVLTF.

The chain carries TRBV28 and TRBJ1-5; D gene unclear. Germline lookup yields CDR1 MDHEN and CDR2 SYDVKM. The CDR3 has 11 amino acids. V lost 5 bases to trimming and J lost 9 bases, with 8 bases between them. CDR3 sequence (DNA): TGTGCCAGCAGTGCGTCTCGGCCCCAGCATTTT. As protein: CASSASRPQHF.

The chain joins TRBV19 to TRBJ2-7, with a weak D call TRBD1 (6 bases). Per the germline V gene, CDR1 is LNHDA and CDR2 is SQIVND (reference sequence). Trimming took off 2 bases at V and 3 bases at J, with 11 bases between the two ends. The CDR3 covers 14 residues. In DNA form, the CDR3 reads TGTGCCAGTAGTATAAGACAGGCCAGCTACGAGCAGTACTTC. Translation: CASSIRQASYEQYF.

The CDR3 loop is CASSPSQGAKNTEAFF. In nucleotides, the CDR3 is TGTGCCAGCAGCCCGAGTCAGGGGGCGAAGAACACTGAAGCTTTCTTT. The chain joins TRBV11-2 to TRBJ1-1; 8 nucleotides align to TRBD1. V was pared by 5 bases and J by 1 base, with 9 bases of the junction left unmatched. Germline V gene sequence: CDR1 SGHAT, CDR2 FQNNGV. This CDR3 is 16 amino acids long.

The V and J genes are TRBV5-4 and TRBJ2-2; 8 nucleotides agree with TRBD1. The CDR3 is made up of 15 amino acids. Germline lookup yields CDR1 SGHNT and CDR2 YYREEE (reference sequence). V shed 2 bases, J shed 1 base, and the junction held 1 base outside the gene matches. CDR3 bases: TGTGCCAGCAGCTTTGACAGGGGGAACACCGGGGAGCTGTTTTTT. It is translated as CASSFDRGNTGELFF.